This T cell receptor beta chain was observed in a study of regulatory T cells in long-lasting Graves disease. Time point of the sample: newly diagnosed GD, antithyroid drugs for less than 3 months. PBMC RNA was the source of the TCR library. The CDR3 loop spans 15 amino acids. V shed 1 base, J shed 2 bases, and the junction held 4 bases outside the gene matches. Per germline, CDR1 DFQATT and CDR2 SNEGSKA (reference sequence). Arm-PCR of CDR3 regions with iRepertoire HTBI primers generated TCR beta libraries. TCRdb reprocessed the multiplex PCR reads with MiXCR, giving one entry per CDR3 protein. The sample includes roughly 350,000 distinct CDR3 sequences, approximately 15% seen only once; the top ten take 25% to 30%. This clonotype was picked up many times. In addition, the sample was reused for a study of T cells in Graves' hyperthyroidism and ophthalmopathy.

The sequencing here drew on peripheral blood mononuclear cells (PBMCs), taken at new diagnosis, from a patient treated with antithyroid drugs. The clonotype originates from a man aged 35-49 years with Graves disease. The rearrangement links TRBV20-1 to TRBJ2-5; TRBD1 matches 10 bases. The CDR3 bases are TGCAGTGCTAGAGTAGGGACAGGGGAACAAGAGACCCAGTACTTC. It is translated as CSARVGTGEQETQYF.